The T cell receptor (beta chain) under discussion was sequenced for a study of metastatic and nonmetastatic thyroid tumors. Study-level information: Where malignant and benign thyroid patients were concerned, repertoires were compared across blood and tumor or nodule tissue.

Source study methods: Clinicopathological groups of papillary thyroid cancer showed CDR3 differences that were used to build a distant-metastasis classifier. TCRdb ran MiXCR on the PCR reads. These V and J calls derive from TCRdb rather than the authors' analysis. The data contain around 15,000 clones, roughly 24% of them singletons. The CDR3 extends over 14 amino acids. The V gene end was trimmed by 6 bases and the J gene end by 8 bases; junction bases not matched to a gene: 10. Germline V gene sequence: CDR1 MDHEN, CDR2 SYDVKM. Patients underwent thyroid surgery, and none had received any treatment before it. This clone showed up just a few times.

The chain employs TRBV28 and TRBJ1-5; 7 nucleotides line up with TRBD1. Source material: tumor tissue. This sequence was found in a male donor with papillary thyroid cancer or a benign thyroid nodule (not recorded which). Some clones in this sample may be carry-over from other donors' samples. This CDR3 is CASRLLQGNKPQHF. The CDR3 nucleotides read TGTGCCAGCAGGTTACTACAGGGGAATAAGCCCCAGCATTTT.